This T cell receptor beta chain was captured in a study of shared clonotypes between healthy human individuals. Of note for this clone: Its antigen is not identified. The sample contains more than one DNA sequence encoding this CDR3.

Whole-study results and caveats: Estimated clonotype richness was generally higher in naive than memory subsets. The expectation was that sequencing depth would affect clonotype sharing among donors.

Assay runs were performed at deep level. Assay: immunoSEQ multiplex PCR; the TCRdb copy retains only in-frame clones and omits some. The sample includes millions of clones, roughly 94% of them seen just once. J gave up 2 bases and V 4 bases, and 3 bases lay outside the gene matches. From germline, CDR1 is LNHDA and CDR2 SQIVND (reference sequence). CDR3 length equals 15 residues. The chain carries TRBV19 and TRBJ2-7; TRBD1 agrees at 12 bases. Sequencing was carried out using naive CD4+ T cells sorted from blood. Subset meaning: CD45RA+ positively selected. The TCR sequence derives from a man aged 18 to 35 in good health. This chain's CDR3 is CASSTRDRGPYEQYF. The CDR3 DNA reads as TGTGCCAGTAGTACGAGGGACAGGGGGCCCTACGAGCAGTACTTC.